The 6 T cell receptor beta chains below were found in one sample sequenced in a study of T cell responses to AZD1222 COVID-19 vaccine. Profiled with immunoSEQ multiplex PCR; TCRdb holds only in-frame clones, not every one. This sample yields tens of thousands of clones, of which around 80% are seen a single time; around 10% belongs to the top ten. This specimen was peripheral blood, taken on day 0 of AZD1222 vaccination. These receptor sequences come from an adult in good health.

CDR3 in amino acids: CASSLVNEKLFF. In DNA, the CDR3 is TGTGCCAGCAGTCTGGTAAATGAAAAACTGTTTTTT. V and J are TRBV5-4 and TRBJ1-4; D remains unclear. Germline CDR1 reads SGHNT; CDR2 reads YYREEE (reference sequence). The CDR3 loop spans 12 amino acids. V was pared by 5 bases and J by 5 bases, with 7 bases between.

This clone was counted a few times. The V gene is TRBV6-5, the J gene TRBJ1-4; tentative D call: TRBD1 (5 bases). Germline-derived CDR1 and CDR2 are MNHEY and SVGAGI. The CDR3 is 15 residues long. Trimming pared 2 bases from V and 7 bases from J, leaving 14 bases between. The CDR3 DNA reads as TGTGCCAGCAGTTACACAGGAGGAAGAAGTGAAAAACTGTTTTTT. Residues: CASSYTGGRSEKLFF.

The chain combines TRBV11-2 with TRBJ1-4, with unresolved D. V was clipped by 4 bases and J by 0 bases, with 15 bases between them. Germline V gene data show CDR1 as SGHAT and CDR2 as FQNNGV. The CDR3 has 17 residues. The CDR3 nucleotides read TGTGCCAGCAGCTCGCGGCCTACAGCGGCAACTAATGAAAAACTGTTTTTT. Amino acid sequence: CASSSRPTAATNEKLFF.

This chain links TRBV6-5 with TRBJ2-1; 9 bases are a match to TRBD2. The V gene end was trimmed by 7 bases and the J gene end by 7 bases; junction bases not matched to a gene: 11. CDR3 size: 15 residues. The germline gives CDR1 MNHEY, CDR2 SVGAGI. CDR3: CASTPTAGGRNEQFF. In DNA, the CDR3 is TGTGCCAGCACCCCCACAGCGGGGGGCAGGAATGAGCAGTTCTTC.

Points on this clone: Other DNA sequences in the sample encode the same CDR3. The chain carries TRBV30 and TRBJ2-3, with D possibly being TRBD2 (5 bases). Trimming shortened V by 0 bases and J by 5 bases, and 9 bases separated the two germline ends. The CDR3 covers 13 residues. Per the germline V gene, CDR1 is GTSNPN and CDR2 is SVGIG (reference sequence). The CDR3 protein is CAWSVGVRDTQYF. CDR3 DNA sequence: TGTGCCTGGAGTGTGGGAGTTCGAGATACGCAGTATTTT.

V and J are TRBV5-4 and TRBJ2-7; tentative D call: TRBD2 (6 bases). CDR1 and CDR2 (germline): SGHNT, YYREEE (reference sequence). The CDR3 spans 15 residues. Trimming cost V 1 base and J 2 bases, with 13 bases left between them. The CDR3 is CASSLSSGPTYEQYF. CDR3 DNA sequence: TGTGCCAGCAGCTTGAGTAGCGGCCCAACCTACGAGCAGTACTTC.